What follows is one TCR beta chain and its context. This specimen belongs to a study of blood T cell repertoires in COVID-19. Whole-study context: The cDNA or gDNA used as material had been derived from T cells, B-cell-depleted T cells, or PBMCs.

Profiling relied on immunoSEQ multiplex PCR, and the TCRdb table lists in-frame clones only, not all of them. The sample includes more than 150,000 clones, 70% to 90% seen only once; the top ten take around 20%. Germline CDR1 and CDR2: GTSNPN and SVGIG (reference sequence). The CDR3 extends over 12 amino acids. The germline V and J ends were trimmed by 2 bases and 11 bases, with 13 bases remaining between them. Sequences were obtained from peripheral blood. The clonotype originates from a man between 70 and 80 years old with active or convalescent COVID-19. This rearrangement joins TRBV30 to TRBJ1-5; no firm D call. The CDR3 DNA reads as TGTGCCTGGAGTAGCTCCGGAGGAGCCCAGCATTTT. Its translation is CAWSSSGGAQHF.